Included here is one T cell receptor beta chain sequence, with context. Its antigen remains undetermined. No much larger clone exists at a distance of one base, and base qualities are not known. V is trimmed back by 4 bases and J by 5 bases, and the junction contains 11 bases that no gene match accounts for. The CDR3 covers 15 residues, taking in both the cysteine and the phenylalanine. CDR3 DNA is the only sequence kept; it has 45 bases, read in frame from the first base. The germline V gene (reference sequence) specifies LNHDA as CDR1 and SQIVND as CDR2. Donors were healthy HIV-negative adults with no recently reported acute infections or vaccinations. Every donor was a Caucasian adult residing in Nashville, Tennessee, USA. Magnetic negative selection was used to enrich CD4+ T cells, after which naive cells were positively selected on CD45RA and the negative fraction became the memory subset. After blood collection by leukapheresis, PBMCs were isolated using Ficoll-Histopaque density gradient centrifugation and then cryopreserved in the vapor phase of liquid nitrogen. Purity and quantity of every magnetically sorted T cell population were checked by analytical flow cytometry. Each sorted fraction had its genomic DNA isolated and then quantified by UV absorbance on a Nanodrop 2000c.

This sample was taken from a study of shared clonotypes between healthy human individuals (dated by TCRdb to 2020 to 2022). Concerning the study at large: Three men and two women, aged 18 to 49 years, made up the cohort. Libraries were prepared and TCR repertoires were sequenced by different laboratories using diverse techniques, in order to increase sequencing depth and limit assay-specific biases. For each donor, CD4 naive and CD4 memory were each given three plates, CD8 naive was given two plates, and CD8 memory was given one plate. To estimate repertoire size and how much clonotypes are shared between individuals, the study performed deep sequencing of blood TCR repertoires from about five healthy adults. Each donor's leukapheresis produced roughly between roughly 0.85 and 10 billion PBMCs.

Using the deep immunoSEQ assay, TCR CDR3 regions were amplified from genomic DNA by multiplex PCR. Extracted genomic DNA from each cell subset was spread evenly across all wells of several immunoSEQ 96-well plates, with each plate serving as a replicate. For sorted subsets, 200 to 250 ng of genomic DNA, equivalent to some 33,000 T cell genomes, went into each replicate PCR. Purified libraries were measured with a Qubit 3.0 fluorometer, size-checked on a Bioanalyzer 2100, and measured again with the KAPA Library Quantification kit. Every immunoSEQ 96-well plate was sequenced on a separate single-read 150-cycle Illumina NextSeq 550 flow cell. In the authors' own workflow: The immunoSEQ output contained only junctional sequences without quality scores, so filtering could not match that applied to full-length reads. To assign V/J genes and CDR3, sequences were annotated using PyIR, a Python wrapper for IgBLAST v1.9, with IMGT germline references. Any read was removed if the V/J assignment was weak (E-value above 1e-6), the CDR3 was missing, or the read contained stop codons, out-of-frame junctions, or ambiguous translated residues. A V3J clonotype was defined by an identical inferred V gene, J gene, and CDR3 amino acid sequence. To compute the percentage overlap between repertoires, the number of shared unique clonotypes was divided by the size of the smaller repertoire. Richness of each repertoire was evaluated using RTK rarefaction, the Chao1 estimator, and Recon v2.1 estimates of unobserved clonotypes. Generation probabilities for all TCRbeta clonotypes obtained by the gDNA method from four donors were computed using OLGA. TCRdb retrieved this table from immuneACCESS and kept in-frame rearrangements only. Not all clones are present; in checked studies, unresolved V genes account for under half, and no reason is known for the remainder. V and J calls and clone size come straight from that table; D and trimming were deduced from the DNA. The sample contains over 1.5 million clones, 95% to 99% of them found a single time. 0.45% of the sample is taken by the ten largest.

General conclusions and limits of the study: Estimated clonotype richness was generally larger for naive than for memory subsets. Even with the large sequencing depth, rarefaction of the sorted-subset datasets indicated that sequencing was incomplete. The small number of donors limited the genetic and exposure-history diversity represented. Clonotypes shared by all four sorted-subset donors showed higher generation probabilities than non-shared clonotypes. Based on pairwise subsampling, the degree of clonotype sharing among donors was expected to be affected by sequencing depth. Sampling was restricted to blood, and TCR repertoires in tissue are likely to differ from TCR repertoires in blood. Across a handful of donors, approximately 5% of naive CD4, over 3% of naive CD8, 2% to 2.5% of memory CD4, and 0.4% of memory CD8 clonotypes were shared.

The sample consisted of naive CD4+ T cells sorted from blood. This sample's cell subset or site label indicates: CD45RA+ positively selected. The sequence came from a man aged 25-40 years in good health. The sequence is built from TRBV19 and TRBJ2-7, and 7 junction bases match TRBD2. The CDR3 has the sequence CASSTLGGRVNEQYF. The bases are TGTGCCAGTAGTACCCTGGGAGGGAGAGTCAACGAGCAGTACTTC.